These 18 T cell receptor beta chains originate from one sample sequenced in a study of blood T cell repertoires in COVID-19. Assay: immunoSEQ multiplex PCR; the TCRdb copy retains only in-frame clones and omits some. The table includes around 230,000 clones, roughly 90% detected once. The specimen was PBMCs or T cells enriched from blood (not recorded which). The receptor set was obtained from a woman in her thirties with acute COVID-19.

J is TRBJ1-4 and V is TRBV28, with a possible D match to TRBD1 (6 bases). Germline V CDR1 and CDR2: MDHEN, SYDVKM. This CDR3 contains 17 residues. The V and J ends lost 4 bases and 8 bases respectively, with 23 bases between them. DNA of the CDR3: TGTGCCAGCAGTTCCCTAAGACACAGGGAATCCGGCGAAAAACTGTTTTTT. It yields the protein CASSSLRHRESGEKLFF.

The V and J genes are TRBV7-2 and TRBJ1-2; D call uncertain. The CDR3 loop spans 15 amino acids. CDR1 SGHTA and CDR2 FQGNSA come from the germline V gene. V was clipped by 1 base and J by 0 bases, with 9 bases between them. This chain's CDR3 is CASSLGYSPNYGYTF. In DNA, the CDR3 is TGTGCCAGCAGCTTAGGCTACAGCCCTAACTATGGCTACACCTTC. Filled out from reference TRBV7-2 and TRBJ1-2, the complete variable domain reads GAGVSQSPSNKVTEKGKDVELRCDPISGHTALYWYRQSLGQGLEFLIYFQGNSAPDKSGLPSDRFSAERTGGSVSTLTIQRTQQEDSAVYLCASSLGYSPNYGYTFGSGTRLTVV.

The V call is TRBV4-1, the J call TRBJ1-3, with D maybe TRBD1 (6 bases). V lost 0 bases, J lost 5 bases, and 14 bases lay in between. Looked up from germline, CDR1 is MGHRA and CDR2 is YSYEKL. The CDR3 loop spans 16 amino acids. The CDR3 region has the DNA TGCGCCAGCAGCCAAGATGAACGGACAGTTCGAAACACCATATATTTT. It encodes CASSQDERTVRNTIYF.

The V gene is TRBV10-3, the J gene TRBJ1-5; TRBD1 might be the D (6 bases). Germline V gives CDR1 ENHRY, CDR2 SYGVKD. V gave up 10 bases and J gave up 3 bases, with 19 bases separating them. The CDR3 spans 15 residues. In nucleotides, the CDR3 is TGTGCCACCAGGGGATGGGGGCAACCCAATCAGCCCCAGCATTTT. Translating it yields CATRGWGQPNQPQHF.

This clone appeared a single time. The CDR3 loop reads CASSLGGQSHSNQPQHF. The CDR3 DNA sequence: TGTGCCAGCAGCTTAGGGGGACAGAGTCATAGCAATCAGCCCCAGCATTTT. The chain employs TRBV11-2 and TRBJ1-5; TRBD1 agrees at 7 bases. CDR3 size: 17 residues. Trimming cost V 1 base and J 0 bases; bases outside gene matches: 6. Germline CDR1 and CDR2: SGHAT and FQNNGV.

The chain carries TRBV6-5 and TRBJ2-3; D uncertain. Trimming left V 4 bases short and J 3 bases short, with 8 bases between. This CDR3 region has 13 residues. Germline assignment: CDR1 MNHEY and CDR2 SVGAGI. Here the CDR3 reads CASSLDLTDTQYF. The CDR3 DNA is TGTGCCAGCAGTTTAGACTTGACAGATACGCAGTATTTT.

The chain joins TRBV5-1 to TRBJ2-5; D unclear. The V end lost 2 bases, the J end lost 5 bases, and 13 bases lay between the germline ends. The CDR3 is 14 amino acids. The germline V gene has CDR1 SGHRS and CDR2 YFSETQ. As DNA, the CDR3 is TGCGCCAGCAGCTTCGGCATCGAGGTGGAGACCCAGTACTTC. Protein product: CASSFGIEVETQYF. Supplemented by reference TRBV5-1 and TRBJ2-5, the full variable domain reads KAGVTQTPRYLIKTRGQQVTLSCSPISGHRSVSWYQQTPGQGLQFLFEYFSETQRNKGNFPGRFSGRQFSNSRSEMNVSTLELGDSALYLCASSFGIEVETQYFGPGTRLLVL.

This clone was seen ten or more times. The V and J genes are TRBV6-4 and TRBJ2-2, with 10 positions matching TRBD2. The CDR3 loop spans 15 amino acids. Germline CDR1 reads MRHNA; CDR2 reads SNTAGT. The trim removed 3 bases at V and 6 bases at J, leaving 4 bases unmatched. The CDR3 is CASSDSSGGAGELFF. The CDR3 nucleotides read TGTGCCAGCAGTGATTCGAGCGGGGGGGCCGGGGAGCTGTTTTTT.

The rearrangement links TRBV29-1 to TRBJ2-7; 11 nucleotides line up with TRBD1. Germline V gene sequence: CDR1 SQVTM, CDR2 ANQGSEA. This CDR3 comprises 14 residues. Trimming took 6 bases from V and 4 from J; bases not matched to a gene: 8. CDR3 sequence: CSVATGTGGYEQYF. The CDR3 DNA sequence: TGCAGCGTAGCAACCGGGACAGGGGGATACGAGCAGTACTTC.

This chain connects TRBV3-1 (or the pseudogene TRBV3-2) to TRBJ1-3, with D possibly TRBD1 on 5 matching bases. V lost 2 bases to trimming and J lost 0 bases, with 14 bases between them. This CDR3 spans 17 amino acids. Germline CDR1 reads LGHDT; CDR2 reads YNNKEL (reference sequence). CDR3 sequence reads: CASSQRGSRDSGNTIYF. DNA of the CDR3: TGTGCCAGCAGCCAAAGAGGTAGCAGGGACTCTGGAAACACCATATATTTT.

This chain joins TRBV10-1 and TRBJ2-1; 7 bases align to TRBD1. The CDR3 loop spans 14 amino acids. With V trimmed by 6 bases and J by 2 bases, 4 bases remained unmatched. Per germline, CDR1 WNHNN and CDR2 SYGVQD (reference sequence). CDR3 DNA sequence: TGCGCCAGCAGCCCGACAGGGACCTACAATGAGCAGTTCTTC. Translated: CASSPTGTYNEQFF.

The rearrangement links TRBV28 to TRBJ1-2, with D perhaps TRBD1 (5 bases). The CDR3 consists of 12 residues. Between the trimmed V and J ends, which lost 6 bases and 6 bases, there was a span of 11 bases. From germline, CDR1 is MDHEN and CDR2 SYDVKM. The CDR3 DNA is TGTGCCAGCAGGACAGATTATAATGGCTACACCTTC. Translation gives CASRTDYNGYTF.

This clone was seen only once. V gene TRBV24-1 combines with J gene TRBJ1-2; possible D gene TRBD1, 5 bases. The CDR3 is 14 residues long. The V gene's germline CDR1 is KGHDR and CDR2 SFDVKD. V was clipped by 0 bases and J by 5 bases, with 9 bases between them. CDR3 in amino acids: CATSDLSGGYGYTF. The CDR3 DNA is TGTGCCACCAGTGATTTGTCCGGGGGGTATGGCTACACCTTC.

The chain uses TRBV5-5 and TRBJ2-3; 12 positions agree with TRBD2. In germline, CDR1 is SGHKS, CDR2 YYEKEE (reference sequence). V lost 4 bases, J lost 4 bases, and 7 bases stayed unmatched. This CDR3 is built from 16 residues. The CDR3 DNA reads as TGTGCCAGCAGCGTCCTACTAGCGGGGGGCCCAGATACGCAGTATTTT. Its translation is CASSVLLAGGPDTQYF.

There are a few counts of this clone. The chain links TRBV14 to TRBJ1-1, with no clear D. Trimming shortened V by 4 bases and J by 5 bases, and 14 bases separated the two germline ends. Germline-derived CDR1 and CDR2 are SGHDN and FVKESK. There are 14 residues in the CDR3. DNA of the CDR3: TGTGCCAGCAGCCGGATAGCTTTCGGGACTGAAGCTTTCTTT. Its translation: CASSRIAFGTEAFF. The variable domain in full, completed from reference TRBV14 and TRBJ1-1, reads EAGVTQFPSHSVIEKGQTVTLRCDPISGHDNLYWYRRVMGKEIKFLLHFVKESKQDESGMPNNRFLAERTGGTYSTLKVQPAELEDSGVYFCASSRIAFGTEAFFGQGTRLTVV.

The genes are TRBV27 and TRBJ2-7; a weak D match, TRBD1 (6 bases). CDR3 length equals 13 residues. The V gene lost 6 bases and the J gene lost 1 base, with 10 bases spanning the gap. The germline V gene encodes CDR1 MNHEY and CDR2 SMNVEV (reference sequence). The CDR3 reads CASRRQGSYEQYF. In nucleotides, the CDR3 is TGTGCCAGCAGGCGGCAGGGGTCCTACGAGCAGTACTTC.

CDR3 DNA sequence: TGCGCCAGCAGTGAGTCGGCGGGTTACGAGCAGTACTTC. It specifies CASSESAGYEQYF. This sequence joins TRBV10-1 and TRBJ2-7, with D tentatively TRBD2 (5 bases). This CDR3 contains 13 residues. The germline V and J ends were trimmed by 0 bases and 4 bases, with 7 bases remaining between them. The germline gives CDR1 WNHNN, CDR2 SYGVQD (reference sequence).

The V call is TRBV6-5, the J call TRBJ1-1; no clear D gene. With 2 bases removed from V and 0 bases from J, the gap between germline ends came to 7 bases. CDR3 length: 14 residues. Per germline, CDR1 MNHEY and CDR2 SVGAGI. The CDR3, as DNA: TGTGCCAGCAGTTACACCCAGATGAACACTGAAGCTTTCTTT. Encoded protein: CASSYTQMNTEAFF.